Listed here are 24 T cell receptor beta chains from one sample, sequenced in a study of control samples from healthy donors and cancer patients. Clones were sequenced by immunoSEQ multiplex PCR, and TCRdb holds only the in-frame ones, with some missing. This table holds 200,000 or so clones, roughly 94% found once. The sequenced material came from blood. The receptor set was obtained from a man aged 45-65 years in good health.

The V and J genes are TRBV28 and TRBJ1-4, with a weak D call TRBD1 (5 bases). This CDR3 region has 15 residues. Germline-derived CDR1 and CDR2 are MDHEN and SYDVKM. Trimming removed 7 bases at V and 0 bases at J, with 12 bases between. CDR3 in DNA: TGTGCCAGCAATAGACAGCATGCAACTAATGAAAAACTGTTTTTT. It yields the protein CASNRQHATNEKLFF.

Notes on this clone: The sample has other DNA sequences that encode this CDR3 too. The gene calls are TRBV18 and TRBJ1-5, with no clear D. Between the trimmed V and J ends, which lost 2 bases and 2 bases, there was a span of 7 bases. The germline gives CDR1 KGHSH, CDR2 LQKENI. The CDR3 length is 14 residues. CDR3 in amino acids: CASSPSGGNQPQHF. The CDR3 nucleotides read TGTGCCAGCTCACCATCGGGTGGCAATCAGCCCCAGCATTTT.

The rearrangement joins TRBV5-1 to TRBJ1-1, with no clear D. This CDR3 has 11 residues. Germline V gene sequence: CDR1 SGHRS, CDR2 YFSETQ. V lost 3 bases and J 6 bases, leaving 6 bases between the germline ends. CDR3 amino acids: CASSSGAEAFF. The CDR3 coding sequence is TGCGCCAGCAGCTCTGGCGCTGAAGCTTTCTTT.

On this clone itself: Distinct nucleotide sequences in the sample also encode this CDR3. The V call is TRBV6-5, the J call TRBJ1-5; D uncertain. The CDR3 loop spans 13 amino acids. The V end lost 2 bases, the J end lost 6 bases, and 8 bases lay between the germline ends. The germline V gene encodes CDR1 MNHEY and CDR2 SVGAGI. The DNA of the CDR3 is TGTGCCAGCAGTTACGACGGCCGTCAGCCCCAGCATTTT. It specifies CASSYDGRQPQHF.

This chain connects TRBV15 to TRBJ2-3; D gene uncertain. Germline CDR1 LNHNV, CDR2 YYDKDF (reference sequence). V lost 0 bases, J lost 4 bases, and 11 bases lay in between. The CDR3 covers 15 residues. The CDR3 region has the DNA TGTGCCACCAGCAGAGATCTACGAGGCGCAGATACGCAGTATTTT. Translating it yields CATSRDLRGADTQYF.

The genes are TRBV7-3 and TRBJ2-5; tentatively, D is TRBD2 (6 bases). Germline CDR1 and CDR2: SGHTA and FQGTGA. The CDR3 length is 14 residues. Trimming pared 1 base from V and 2 bases from J, leaving 8 bases between. The CDR3 region has the DNA TGTGCCAGCAGCTTAAACAGCGGGCAAGAGACCCAGTACTTC. This gives the protein CASSLNSGQETQYF.

The V call is TRBV10-1, the J call TRBJ1-2; D call uncertain. V was clipped by 0 bases and J by 4 bases, with 6 bases between them. Per germline, CDR1 WNHNN and CDR2 SYGVQD (reference sequence). The CDR3 has 13 residues. The CDR3 loop reads CASSESYSYGYTF. The CDR3 DNA reads TGCGCCAGCAGTGAGTCGTACAGCTATGGCTACACCTTC.

The chain carries TRBV19 and TRBJ1-1; D ambiguous. Trimming took 5 bases from V and 1 from J, leaving 8 bases between them. The CDR3 runs to 13 residues. Per germline, CDR1 LNHDA and CDR2 SQIVND (reference sequence). The CDR3 reads CASSLVQNTEAFF. CDR3 nucleotide sequence: TGTGCCAGTAGTCTAGTGCAGAACACTGAAGCTTTCTTT.

The genes are TRBV18 and TRBJ2-7; D might be TRBD1 (6 bases). Germline-derived CDR1 and CDR2 are KGHSH and LQKENI. Trimming took 6 bases from V and 4 from J, leaving 10 bases between them. The CDR3 totals 12 residues. The CDR3 DNA reads as TGTGCCAGCTCTTCACAGGGTTACGAGCAGTACTTC. Translated: CASSSQGYEQYF. Filled out from reference TRBV18 and TRBJ2-7, the complete variable domain reads NAGVMQNPRHLVRRRGQEARLRCSPMKGHSHVYWYRQLPEEGLKFMVYLQKENIIDESGMPKERFSAEFPKEGPSILRIQQVVRGDSAAYFCASSSQGYEQYFGPGTRLTVT.

This rearrangement joins TRBV4-1 to TRBJ2-1, with no clear D. This CDR3 is built from 14 residues. Trimming took 4 bases from V and 5 from J, leaving 12 bases between them. Germline V gene sequence: CDR1 MGHRA, CDR2 YSYEKL. In DNA form, the CDR3 reads TGCGCCAGCAGCCGAGACCCACAAAACAATGAGCAGTTCTTC. Protein sequence: CASSRDPQNNEQFF.

The chain employs TRBV2 and TRBJ2-1, with TRBD1 as a possible D gene (5 bases). The CDR3 contains 12 residues. Trimming cost V 8 bases and J 4 bases, with 9 bases left between them. Germline V lookup: CDR1 SNHLY, CDR2 FYNNEI. This CDR3 is CASETAYNEQFF. The DNA for the CDR3 is TGTGCCAGCGAGACAGCGTACAATGAGCAGTTCTTC.

The genes are TRBV15 and TRBJ1-2, with 8 bases identical to TRBD1. This CDR3 has 14 residues. With 0 bases clipped from V and 8 bases from J, the junction kept 5 bases outside the gene matches. CDR1 and CDR2 (germline): LNHNV, YYDKDF (reference sequence). CDR3 nucleotides: TGTGCCACCAGCAGAGATCGTGCAGGGGGCGGCTACACCTTC. Its translation is CATSRDRAGGGYTF. The whole variable domain, remainder taken from reference TRBV15 and TRBJ1-2, is DAMVIQNPRYQVTQFGKPVTLSCSQTLNHNVMYWYQQKSSQAPKLLFHYYDKDFNNEADTPDNFQSRRPNTSFCFLDIRSPGLGDTAMYLCATSRDRAGGGYTFGSGTRLTVV.

This CDR3 is CASSPPGLPNEQYF. CDR3 coding DNA: TGTGCCAGCTCACCACCGGGACTCCCTAACGAGCAGTACTTC. The chain joins TRBV18 to TRBJ2-7; weak D call: TRBD2 (6 bases). Germline V CDR1 and CDR2: KGHSH, LQKENI. Trimming cost V 0 bases and J 5 bases, with 11 bases left between them. CDR3 length: 14 amino acids.

This chain connects TRBV6-4 to TRBJ1-6; TRBD1 might be the D (5 bases). V gave up 7 bases and J gave up 7 bases, with 17 bases separating them. Germline lookup yields CDR1 MRHNA and CDR2 SNTAGT. The length of the CDR3 is 15 residues. In nucleotides, the CDR3 is TGTGCCAGCATCTCTCAGGCAGGGAAGAATTCACCCCTCCACTTT. Translation gives CASISQAGKNSPLHF.

V gene TRBV19 combines with J gene TRBJ1-1; 7 bases match TRBD1. The CDR3 runs to 15 residues. Trimming removed 3 bases from V and 4 bases from J; junction bases left unmatched: 8. Germline V CDR1 and CDR2: LNHDA, SQIVND (reference sequence). The CDR3 here is CASSIYGDRLTEAFF. The CDR3 nucleotides read TGTGCCAGTAGTATTTATGGGGACAGACTCACTGAAGCTTTCTTT.

The V and J genes are TRBV5-1 and TRBJ2-3; D tentatively reads TRBD1 or TRBD2 (5 bases each). Trimming cost V 4 bases and J 2 bases, with 14 bases left between them. CDR3 size: 15 residues. Germline V gives CDR1 SGHRS, CDR2 YFSETQ. The CDR3 bases are TGCGCCAGCAGCCCGAGGGACCGCTTCACAGATACGCAGTATTTT. Translating gives CASSPRDRFTDTQYF.

This chain uses TRBV4-3 with TRBJ1-2; D may be TRBD1 (5 bases). Germline CDR1 reads LGHNA; CDR2 reads YSLEER. The CDR3 totals 14 residues. The V end lost 0 bases, the J end lost 6 bases, and 11 bases lay between the germline ends. The CDR3 DNA follows: TGCGCCAGCAGCCAAGATTCGGCAGGGAATGGCTACACCTTC. Its protein is CASSQDSAGNGYTF.

This clone was found a few times. The chain has TRBV6-2 or TRBV6-3 and TRBJ2-7; 8 positions agree with TRBD1. The V gene end was trimmed by 4 bases and the J gene end by 2 bases; junction bases not matched to a gene: 7. CDR1 and CDR2 (germline): MNHEY, SVGEGT. The CDR3 contains 15 residues. In nucleotides, the CDR3 is TGTGCCAGCAGTTCCAGGGGGCGCAATCCCTACGAGCAGTACTTC. It specifies CASSSRGRNPYEQYF.

The chain carries TRBV27 and TRBJ1-5; D is unresolved. CDR3 length: 13 residues. V shed 3 bases and J shed 2 bases, with 5 bases lying between them. CDR1 and CDR2 from the germline V gene are MNHEY and SMNVEV (reference sequence). The CDR3 reads CASSFLGNQPQHF. CDR3 in DNA: TGTGCCAGCAGTTTCTTAGGCAATCAGCCCCAGCATTTT.

This sequence joins TRBV24-1 and TRBJ1-2, with 10 nucleotides matching TRBD1. The CDR3 is 16 residues long. CDR1 and CDR2 from the germline V gene are KGHDR and SFDVKD. V shed 4 bases and J 5 bases; nucleotides not matched to a gene: 9. DNA of the CDR3: TGTGCCACCAGTGACCCAGGGACAGGGGAAGTGTATGGCTACACCTTC. It is translated as CATSDPGTGEVYGYTF.

The rearrangement joins TRBV19 to TRBJ1-4, with 7 bases identical to TRBD1. Germline V gene data show CDR1 as LNHDA and CDR2 as SQIVND (reference sequence). The CDR3 length is 11 residues. V shed 9 bases, J shed 8 bases, and the junction held 3 bases outside the gene matches. CDR3 in amino acids: CASYRGEKLFF. The DNA for the CDR3 is TGTGCCAGCTACAGGGGAGAAAAACTGTTTTTT.

The gene calls are TRBV6-5 and TRBJ1-2; 12 bases are a match to TRBD1. Germline CDR1 and CDR2: MNHEY and SVGAGI. The V gene end was trimmed by 6 bases and the J gene end by 6 bases; junction bases not matched to a gene: 2. The CDR3 totals 13 residues. CDR3 region: CASRGQGANGYTF. In nucleotides, the CDR3 is TGTGCCAGCAGGGGACAGGGGGCGAATGGCTACACCTTC.

The chain employs TRBV19 and TRBJ1-2, with 8 bases lining up with TRBD1. This CDR3 is built from 16 residues. J was trimmed by 7 bases and V by 3 bases; bases with no gene match: 13. The germline CDR1 and CDR2 sequences are LNHDA and SQIVND (reference sequence). Written as DNA, the CDR3 is TGTGCCAGTAGTATTCTTGGGACGGCCGACAGGGGTGGCTACACCTTC. Its translation: CASSILGTADRGGYTF.

Notes on this clone: The sample holds other DNA sequences that translate to the same CDR3. The V gene is TRBV11-2, the J gene TRBJ2-1; D perhaps matches TRBD2 (6 bases). The germline V gene has CDR1 SGHAT and CDR2 FQNNGV. The CDR3 contains 13 residues. The V and J ends lost 5 bases and 10 bases respectively, with 15 bases between them. CDR3 DNA: TGTGCCAGCAGCCCGGGGGTGGGGGTGGAGCAGTTCTTC. Amino acids: CASSPGVGVEQFF.